This T cell receptor (beta chain) was sequenced during a study of blood T cell repertoires in COVID-19. In the source study's methods: Using reference gene primer amplification, nucleated cell counts were estimated. The repertoire was sequenced with immunoSEQ multiplex PCR; TCRdb's copy has only in-frame clones and lacks some. V, J and clone size were drawn from that table, and D and trimming were deduced from the DNA. The sample comprises roughly 230,000 clones, approximately 86% of which are singletons, and over 5.5% rests with the top ten. CDR3 length: 15 residues. Germline CDR1 and CDR2: MNHEY and SVGAGI. V lost 1 base to trimming and J lost 5 bases; unmatched junction nucleotides: 5.

The sequenced material came from peripheral blood. The clonotype comes from a woman aged 60 to 75 with active or convalescent COVID-19. The chain has TRBV6-5 and TRBJ1-5; 7 bases agree with TRBD1. The CDR3 nucleotides are TGTGCCAGCAGTTACTACAGGGGAGCGGATCAGCCCCAGCATTTT. Protein sequence: CASSYYRGADQPQHF.